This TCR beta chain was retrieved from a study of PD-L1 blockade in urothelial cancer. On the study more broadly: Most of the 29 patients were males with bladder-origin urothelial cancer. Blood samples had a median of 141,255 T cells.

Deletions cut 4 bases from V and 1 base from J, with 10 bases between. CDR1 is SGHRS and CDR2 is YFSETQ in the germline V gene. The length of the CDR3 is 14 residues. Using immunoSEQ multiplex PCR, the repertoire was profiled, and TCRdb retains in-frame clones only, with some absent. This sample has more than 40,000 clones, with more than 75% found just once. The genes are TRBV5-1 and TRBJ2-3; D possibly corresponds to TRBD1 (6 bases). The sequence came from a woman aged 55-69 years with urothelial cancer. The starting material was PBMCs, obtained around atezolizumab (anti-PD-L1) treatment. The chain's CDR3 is CASSPQGRTDTQYF. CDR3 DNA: TGCGCCAGCAGCCCACAGGGACGCACAGATACGCAGTATTTT.